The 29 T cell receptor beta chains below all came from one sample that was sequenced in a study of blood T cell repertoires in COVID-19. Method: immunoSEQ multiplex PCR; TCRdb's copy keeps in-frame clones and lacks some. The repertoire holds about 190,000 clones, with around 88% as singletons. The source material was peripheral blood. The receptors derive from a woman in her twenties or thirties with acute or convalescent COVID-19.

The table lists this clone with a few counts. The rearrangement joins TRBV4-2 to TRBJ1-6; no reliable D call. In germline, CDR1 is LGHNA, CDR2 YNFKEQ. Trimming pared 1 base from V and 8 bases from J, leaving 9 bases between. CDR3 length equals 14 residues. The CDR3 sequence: CASSQVGRDSPLHF. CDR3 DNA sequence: TGTGCCAGCAGCCAAGTTGGTAGAGATTCACCCCTCCACTTT.

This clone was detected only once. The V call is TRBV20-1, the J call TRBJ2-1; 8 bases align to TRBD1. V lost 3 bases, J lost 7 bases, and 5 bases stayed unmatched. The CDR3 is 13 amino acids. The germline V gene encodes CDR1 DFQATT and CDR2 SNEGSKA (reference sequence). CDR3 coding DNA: TGCAGTGCTAGTGGGACAGGCGTGAATGAGCAGTTCTTC. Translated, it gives CSASGTGVNEQFF.

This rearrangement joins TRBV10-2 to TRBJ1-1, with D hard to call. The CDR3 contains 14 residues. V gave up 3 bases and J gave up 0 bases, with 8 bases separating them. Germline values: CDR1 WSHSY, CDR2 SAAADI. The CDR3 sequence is CASSEQTMNTEAFF. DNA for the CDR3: TGCGCCAGCAGTGAACAGACCATGAACACTGAAGCTTTCTTT.

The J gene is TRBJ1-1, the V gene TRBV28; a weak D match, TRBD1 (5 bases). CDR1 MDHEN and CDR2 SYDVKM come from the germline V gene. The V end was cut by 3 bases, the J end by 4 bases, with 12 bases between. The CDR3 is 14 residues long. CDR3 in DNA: TGTGCCAGCAGTTTGGTTCAGGGTGGCACTGAAGCTTTCTTT. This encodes CASSLVQGGTEAFF.

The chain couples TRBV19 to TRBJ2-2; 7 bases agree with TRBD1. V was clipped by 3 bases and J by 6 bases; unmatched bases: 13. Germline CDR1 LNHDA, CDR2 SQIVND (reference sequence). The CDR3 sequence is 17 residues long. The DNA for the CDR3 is TGTGCCAGTAGTATTTTGTCCGGGACAGTATTTTCCGGGGAGCTGTTTTTT. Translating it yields CASSILSGTVFSGELFF.

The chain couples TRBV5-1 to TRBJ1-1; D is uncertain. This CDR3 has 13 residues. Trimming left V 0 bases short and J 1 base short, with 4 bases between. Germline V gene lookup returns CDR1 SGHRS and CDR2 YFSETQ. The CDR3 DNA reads TGCGCCAGCAGCTTGGCCTCGAACACTGAAGCTTTCTTT. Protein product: CASSLASNTEAFF.

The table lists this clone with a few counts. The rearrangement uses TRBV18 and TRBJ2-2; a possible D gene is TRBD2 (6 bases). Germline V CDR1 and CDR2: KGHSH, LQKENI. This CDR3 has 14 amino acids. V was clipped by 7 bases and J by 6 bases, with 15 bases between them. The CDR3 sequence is CASCGGMMAGELFF. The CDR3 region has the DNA TGTGCCAGCTGCGGCGGGATGATGGCCGGGGAGCTGTTTTTT.

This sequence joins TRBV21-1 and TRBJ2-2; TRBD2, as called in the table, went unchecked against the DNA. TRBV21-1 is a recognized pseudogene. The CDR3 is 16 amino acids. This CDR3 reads CASSPSGREWTGELFF. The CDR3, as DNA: TGTGCCAGCAGCCCAAGTGGAAGGGAGTGGACCGGGGAGCTGTTTTTT.

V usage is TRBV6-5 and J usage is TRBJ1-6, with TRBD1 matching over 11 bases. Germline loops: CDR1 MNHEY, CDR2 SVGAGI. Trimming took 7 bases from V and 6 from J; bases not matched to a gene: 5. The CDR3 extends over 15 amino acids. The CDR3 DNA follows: TGTGCCAGCAATCCGGGACAGGGGGTTAATTCACCCCTCCACTTT. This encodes CASNPGQGVNSPLHF.

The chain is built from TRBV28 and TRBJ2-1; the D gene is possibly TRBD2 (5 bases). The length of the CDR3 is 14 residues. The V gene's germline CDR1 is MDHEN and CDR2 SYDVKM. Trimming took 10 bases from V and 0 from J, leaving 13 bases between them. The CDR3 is CATQNGVSYNEQFF. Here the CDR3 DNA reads TGTGCCACACAAAACGGGGTCTCCTACAATGAGCAGTTCTTC.

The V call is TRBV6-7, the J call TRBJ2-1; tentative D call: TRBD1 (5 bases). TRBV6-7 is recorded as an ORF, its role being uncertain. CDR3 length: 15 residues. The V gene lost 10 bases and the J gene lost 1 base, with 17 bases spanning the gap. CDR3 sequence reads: CANRAGPWSYNEQFF. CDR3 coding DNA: TGTGCCAATCGGGCAGGGCCATGGTCCTACAATGAGCAGTTCTTC.

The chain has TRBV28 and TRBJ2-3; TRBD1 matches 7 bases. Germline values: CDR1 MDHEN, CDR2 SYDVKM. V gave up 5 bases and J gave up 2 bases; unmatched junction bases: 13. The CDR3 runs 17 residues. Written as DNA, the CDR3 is TGTGCCAGCAGTCCGCTAAGCGACAGGGCTTTCACAGATACGCAGTATTTT. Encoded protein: CASSPLSDRAFTDTQYF.

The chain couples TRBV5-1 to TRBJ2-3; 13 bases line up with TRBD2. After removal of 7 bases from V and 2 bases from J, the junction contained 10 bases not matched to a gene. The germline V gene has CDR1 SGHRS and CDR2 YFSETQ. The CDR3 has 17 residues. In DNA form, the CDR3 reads TGCGCCAGCTCTCACCAGACTAGCGGGAGGCCCACAGATACGCAGTATTTT. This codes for CASSHQTSGRPTDTQYF.

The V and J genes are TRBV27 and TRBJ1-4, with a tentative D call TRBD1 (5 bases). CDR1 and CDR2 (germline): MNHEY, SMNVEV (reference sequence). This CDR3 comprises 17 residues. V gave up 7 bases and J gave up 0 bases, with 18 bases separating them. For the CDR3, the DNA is TGTGCCAGCAAGTCGGTGCAGGGCTGGGCAACTAATGAAAAACTGTTTTTT. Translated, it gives CASKSVQGWATNEKLFF.

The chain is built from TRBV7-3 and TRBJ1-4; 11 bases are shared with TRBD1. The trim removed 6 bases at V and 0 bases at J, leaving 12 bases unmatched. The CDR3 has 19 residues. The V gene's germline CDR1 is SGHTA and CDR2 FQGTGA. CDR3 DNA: TGTGCCAGCAGTCGGACAGGGGGCAAAAAGATTACAACTAATGAAAAACTGTTTTTT. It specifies CASSRTGGKKITTNEKLFF.

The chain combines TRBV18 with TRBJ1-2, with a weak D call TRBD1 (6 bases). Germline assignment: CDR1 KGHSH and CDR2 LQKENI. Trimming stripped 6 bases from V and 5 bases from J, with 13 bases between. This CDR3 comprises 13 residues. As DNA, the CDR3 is TGTGCCAGCTCGACAGGAGACCCTTATGGCTACACCTTC. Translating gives CASSTGDPYGYTF.

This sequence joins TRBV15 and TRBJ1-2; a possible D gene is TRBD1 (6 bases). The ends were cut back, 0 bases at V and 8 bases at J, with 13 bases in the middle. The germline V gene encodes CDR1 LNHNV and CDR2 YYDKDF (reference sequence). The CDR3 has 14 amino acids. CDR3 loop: CATSRDLGAGGYTF. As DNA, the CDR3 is TGTGCCACCAGCAGAGATCTGGGGGCAGGAGGCTACACCTTC. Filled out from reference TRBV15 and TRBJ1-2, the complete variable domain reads DAMVIQNPRYQVTQFGKPVTLSCSQTLNHNVMYWYQQKSSQAPKLLFHYYDKDFNNEADTPDNFQSRRPNTSFCFLDIRSPGLGDTAMYLCATSRDLGAGGYTFGSGTRLTVV.

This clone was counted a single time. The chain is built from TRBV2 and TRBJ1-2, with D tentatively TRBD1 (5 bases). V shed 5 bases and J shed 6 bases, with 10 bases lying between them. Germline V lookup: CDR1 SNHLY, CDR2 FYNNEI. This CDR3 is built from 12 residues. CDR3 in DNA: TGTGCCAGCAGTCCACAGGATCATGGCTACACCTTC. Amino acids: CASSPQDHGYTF.

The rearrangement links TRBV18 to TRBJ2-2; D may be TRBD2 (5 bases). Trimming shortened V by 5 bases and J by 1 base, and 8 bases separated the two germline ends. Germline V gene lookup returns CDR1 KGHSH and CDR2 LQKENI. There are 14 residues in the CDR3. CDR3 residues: CASSTEGNTGELFF. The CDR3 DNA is TGTGCCAGCTCAACCGAGGGGAACACCGGGGAGCTGTTTTTT.

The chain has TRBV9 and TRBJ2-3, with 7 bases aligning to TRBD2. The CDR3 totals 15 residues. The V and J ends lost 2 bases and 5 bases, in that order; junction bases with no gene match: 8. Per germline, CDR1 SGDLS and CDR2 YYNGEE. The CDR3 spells CASSVAAGVGDTQYF. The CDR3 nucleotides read TGTGCCAGCAGCGTCGCGGCGGGAGTGGGAGATACGCAGTATTTT. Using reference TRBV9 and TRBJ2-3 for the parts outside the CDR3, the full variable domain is DSGVTQTPKHLITATGQRVTLRCSPRSGDLSVYWYQQSLDQGLQFLIQYYNGEERAKGNILERFSAQQFPDLHSELNLSSLELGDSALYFCASSVAAGVGDTQYFGPGTRLTVL.

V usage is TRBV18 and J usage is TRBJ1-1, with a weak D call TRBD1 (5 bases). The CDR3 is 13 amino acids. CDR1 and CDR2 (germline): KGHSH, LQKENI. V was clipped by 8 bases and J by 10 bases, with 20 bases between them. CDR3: CASRSPLAGRAFF. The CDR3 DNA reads TGTGCCAGCCGGTCTCCCCTGGCGGGGCGAGCTTTCTTT.

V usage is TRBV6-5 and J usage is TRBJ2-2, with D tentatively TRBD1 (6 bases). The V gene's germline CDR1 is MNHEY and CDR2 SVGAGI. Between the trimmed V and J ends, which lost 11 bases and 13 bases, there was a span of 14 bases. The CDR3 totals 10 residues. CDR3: CAGKDRGLFF. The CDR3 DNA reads TGTGCCGGAAAGGACAGAGGGCTGTTTTTT.

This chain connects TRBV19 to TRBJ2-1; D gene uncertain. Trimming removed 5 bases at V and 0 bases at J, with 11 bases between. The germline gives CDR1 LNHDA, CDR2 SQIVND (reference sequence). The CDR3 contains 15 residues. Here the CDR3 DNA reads TGTGCCAGTAGTGAATCCCCCGGCTCCTACAATGAGCAGTTCTTC. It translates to CASSESPGSYNEQFF.

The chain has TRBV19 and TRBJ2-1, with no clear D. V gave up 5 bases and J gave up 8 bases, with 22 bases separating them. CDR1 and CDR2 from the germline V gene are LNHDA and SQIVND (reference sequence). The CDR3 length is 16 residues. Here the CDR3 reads CASSPPPTRGVYEQFF. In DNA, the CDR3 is TGTGCCAGTAGTCCCCCCCCCACAAGAGGCGTCTATGAGCAGTTCTTC.

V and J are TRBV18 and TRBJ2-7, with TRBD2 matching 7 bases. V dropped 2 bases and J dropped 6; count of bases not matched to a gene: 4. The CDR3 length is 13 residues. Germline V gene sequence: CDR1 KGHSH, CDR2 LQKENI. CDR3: CASSPGTISEQYF. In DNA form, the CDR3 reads TGTGCCAGCTCACCAGGGACTATCAGCGAGCAGTACTTC.

The CDR3 sequence: CATTPNLGSFGNTIYF. Here the CDR3 DNA reads TGTGCCACCACTCCCAATCTGGGCAGCTTTGGAAACACCATATATTTT. V is TRBV15 and J is TRBJ1-3, with D uncertain. This CDR3 has 16 residues. Trimming took off 7 bases at V and 3 bases at J, with 19 bases between the two ends. The germline V gene encodes CDR1 LNHNV and CDR2 YYDKDF (reference sequence).

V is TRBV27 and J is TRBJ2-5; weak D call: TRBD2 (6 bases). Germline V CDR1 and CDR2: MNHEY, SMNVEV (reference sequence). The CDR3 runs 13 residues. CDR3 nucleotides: TGTGCACGGGGGTTATGGGTTACGGAGACCCAGTACTTC. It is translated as CARGLWVTETQYF.

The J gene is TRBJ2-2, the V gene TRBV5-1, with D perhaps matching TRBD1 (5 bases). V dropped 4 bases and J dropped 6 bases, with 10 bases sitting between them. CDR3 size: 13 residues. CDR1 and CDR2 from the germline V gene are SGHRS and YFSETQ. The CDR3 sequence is CASSEDIPGELFF. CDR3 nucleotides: TGCGCCAGCAGCGAGGACATTCCCGGGGAGCTGTTTTTT.

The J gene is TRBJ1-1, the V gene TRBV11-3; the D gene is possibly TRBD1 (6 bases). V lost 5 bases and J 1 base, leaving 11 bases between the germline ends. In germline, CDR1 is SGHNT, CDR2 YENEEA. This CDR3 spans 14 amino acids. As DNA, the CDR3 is TGTGCCAGCAGCGGCCAGACAGGGAACACTGAAGCTTTCTTT. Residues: CASSGQTGNTEAFF.